This entry lists 30 T cell receptor beta chains sequenced from one sample in a study of beta chain features in type 1 diabetes. Study-wide results and limits: Type 1 diabetes patients had TCRB CDR3s that were shorter (moderately but significantly so) in all four CD4+ subsets.

The antigens of these receptors remain unknown. Isolated RNA was reverse transcribed in full, so expressed TCRB transcripts were sequenced. TCRdb's table, derived via immunoSEQ multiplex PCR, lists solely in-frame clones and lacks some. The profile shows fewer than 400,000 clones, approximately 9.7% of them singletons. Sequencing used central memory CD4+ T cells from blood. These receptors came from a man aged 25-45 years with type 1 diabetes.

As concerns this clone: Other DNA sequences in the sample encode the same CDR3. CDR3 nucleotides: TGCGCCAGCAGCAGGGCAGGGAACACCGGGGAGCTGTTTTTT. This sequence encodes CASSRAGNTGELFF. This chain uses TRBV5-1 with TRBJ2-2; the D is unclear. Trimming took off 4 bases at V and 1 base at J, with 8 bases between the two ends. CDR1 and CDR2 from the germline V gene are SGHRS and YFSETQ. The CDR3 totals 14 residues.

The chain has TRBV9 and TRBJ2-3; no clear D gene. Deletions cut 0 bases from V and 0 bases from J, with 11 bases between. The CDR3 contains 16 residues. Germline V gene sequence: CDR1 SGDLS, CDR2 YYNGEE. For the CDR3, the DNA is TGTGCCAGCAGCGTAGCGGCAACCCGAAGCACAGATACGCAGTATTTT. Its translation: CASSVAATRSTDTQYF.

This sequence joins TRBV4-1 and TRBJ2-7; possibly TRBD1 for D (5 bases). Per the germline V gene, CDR1 is MGHRA and CDR2 is YSYEKL. V was pared by 0 bases and J by 1 base, with 13 bases between. There are 16 residues in the CDR3. The CDR3 spells CASSQDPGFLSYEQYF. Written as DNA, the CDR3 is TGCGCCAGCAGCCAAGATCCAGGGTTCCTTTCCTACGAGCAGTACTTC.

The chain combines TRBV14 with TRBJ2-5; no clear D gene. There are 14 residues in the CDR3. V dropped 5 bases and J dropped 5 bases, with 15 bases sitting between them. Per the germline V gene, CDR1 is SGHDN and CDR2 is FVKESK. The CDR3 region is CASSGITSAETQYF. CDR3 bases: TGTGCCAGCAGCGGGATTACAAGTGCGGAGACCCAGTACTTC.

The chain joins TRBV30 to TRBJ2-7; TRBD2 matches at 7 bases. Losses at the gene ends were 5 bases for V and 0 bases for J; bases not matched to a gene: 16. Germline-derived CDR1 and CDR2 are GTSNPN and SVGIG (reference sequence). The CDR3 contains 17 residues. This CDR3 is CAWVPPSGTPGSYEQYF. In DNA, the CDR3 is TGTGCCTGGGTCCCCCCCAGCGGGACTCCCGGCTCCTACGAGCAGTACTTC.

In its sample, this clone was seen a few times. The V and J genes are TRBV10-3 and TRBJ1-1, with D maybe TRBD1 (6 bases). The V end lost 5 bases, the J end lost 5 bases, and 12 bases lay between the germline ends. This CDR3 has 13 amino acids. Germline V gene sequence: CDR1 ENHRY, CDR2 SYGVKD. Here the CDR3 reads CAISRGLGTEAFF. The DNA for the CDR3 is TGTGCCATCAGTCGGGGGCTCGGTACTGAAGCTTTCTTT.

The CDR3 region is CASSLQAGRTDTQYF. The CDR3 bases are TGTGCCAGCAGTTTACAAGCGGGGCGGACAGATACGCAGTATTTT. The chain uses TRBV28 and TRBJ2-3; 7 positions match TRBD2. Trimming removed 2 bases from V and 3 bases from J; junction bases left unmatched: 5. Per germline, CDR1 MDHEN and CDR2 SYDVKM. The length of the CDR3 is 15 residues. The entire variable domain, with the rest obtained from reference TRBV28 and TRBJ2-3, is as follows: DVKVTQSSRYLVKRTGEKVFLECVQDMDHENMFWYRQDPGLGLRLIYFSYDVKMKEKGDIPEGYSVSREKKERFSLILESASTNQTSMYLCASSLQAGRTDTQYFGPGTRLTVL.

This clone was picked up a small number of times. This chain links TRBV5-1 with TRBJ1-6; no firm D call. Trimming took off 4 bases at V and 1 base at J, with 9 bases between the two ends. The CDR3 runs to 15 residues. The germline V gene encodes CDR1 SGHRS and CDR2 YFSETQ. DNA for the CDR3: TGCGCCAGCAGCAGGGATCTGTCCTATAATTCACCCCTCCACTTT. Its translation: CASSRDLSYNSPLHF. The full variable domain, completed using reference TRBV5-1 and TRBJ1-6, is KAGVTQTPRYLIKTRGQQVTLSCSPISGHRSVSWYQQTPGQGLQFLFEYFSETQRNKGNFPGRFSGRQFSNSRSEMNVSTLELGDSALYLCASSRDLSYNSPLHFGNGTRLTVT.

Only a few counts were recorded for this clone. The rearrangement links TRBV5-1 to TRBJ2-1; no definite D call. CDR3 length equals 14 residues. V gave up 4 bases and J gave up 7 bases, with 15 bases separating them. From germline, CDR1 is SGHRS and CDR2 YFSETQ. For the CDR3, the DNA is TGCGCCAGCAGCGCAGAGATTTACGCGAATGAGCAGTTCTTC. Translation: CASSAEIYANEQFF.

This clone was detected a few times. The V gene is TRBV7-9, the J gene TRBJ2-7; no clear D. Germline assignment: CDR1 SEHNR and CDR2 FQNEAQ (reference sequence). V was trimmed by 5 bases and J by 1 base, leaving 15 bases between them. CDR3 length: 15 residues. CDR3 in DNA: TGTGCCAGCAGCGACCCCAATGGCGGTTCCTACGAGCAGTACTTC. Its protein is CASSDPNGGSYEQYF.

This clone was recorded many times. The chain uses TRBV9 and TRBJ2-1; D is ambiguous. Trimming pared 0 bases from V and 7 bases from J, leaving 14 bases between. This CDR3 region has 15 residues. Germline assignment: CDR1 SGDLS and CDR2 YYNGEE. CDR3 sequence (DNA): TGTGCCAGCAGCGTAGGGTCGATCCAAGGGAATGAGCAGTTCTTC. Translating gives CASSVGSIQGNEQFF.

The chain recombines TRBV10-3 with TRBJ2-7; 15 positions agree with TRBD2. J lost 3 bases, V lost 3 bases, and 6 bases had no gene match. The germline V gene encodes CDR1 ENHRY and CDR2 SYGVKD. The CDR3 totals 17 residues. CDR3 DNA: TGTGCCATCAGTGACCCCCCGGGACTAGCGGGGGGCTACGAGCAGTACTTC. This translates into CAISDPPGLAGGYEQYF.

The chain couples TRBV5-4 to TRBJ1-1, with TRBD1 matching over 9 bases. The junction had 4 bases not matched to a gene; V was cut back by 4 bases and J by 3 bases. The germline CDR1 and CDR2 sequences are SGHNT and YYREEE (reference sequence). This CDR3 has 14 residues. The CDR3 coding sequence is TGTGCCAGCAGCGGGGGACAGGGCGACACTGAAGCTTTCTTT. This gives the protein CASSGGQGDTEAFF.

The chain recombines TRBV28 with TRBJ2-5; D could derive from TRBD1 or TRBD2 (5 bases each). CDR1 MDHEN and CDR2 SYDVKM come from the germline V gene. Trimming removed 3 bases at V and 2 bases at J, with 7 bases between. The CDR3 consists of 13 residues. CDR3 nucleotide sequence: TGTGCCAGCAGTTTTTGGGGGCAAGAGACCCAGTACTTC. Translated: CASSFWGQETQYF.

This clone has only a few counts. The chain has TRBV7-2 and TRBJ1-2; 11 bases line up with TRBD1. CDR3 length equals 15 residues. V gave up 5 bases and J gave up 2 bases; unmatched junction bases: 4. CDR1 and CDR2 (germline): SGHTA, FQGNSA. The chain's CDR3 is CASSTGQGGNYGYTF. DNA of the CDR3: TGTGCCAGCAGCACGGGACAGGGGGGAAACTATGGCTACACCTTC.

This clone was counted many times. The chain uses TRBV11-2 and TRBJ1-2; 11 bases are a match to TRBD1. The germline V gene has CDR1 SGHAT and CDR2 FQNNGV. The ends lost 5 bases at V and 6 bases at J; junction bases unmatched: 8. This CDR3 contains 15 residues. The CDR3 nucleotides read TGTGCCAGCAGCCCGGGGACAGGGGGATTTCATGGCTACACCTTC. Encoded protein: CASSPGTGGFHGYTF.

The sample holds a few counts of this clone. V is TRBV7-9 and J is TRBJ2-3, with TRBD2 matching over 7 bases. V shed 3 bases, J shed 4 bases, and the junction held 7 bases outside the gene matches. Germline CDR1 and CDR2: SEHNR and FQNEAQ (reference sequence). The CDR3 spans 15 residues. Here the CDR3 reads CASSFGDYGADTQYF. CDR3 nucleotides: TGTGCCAGCAGCTTTGGGGACTACGGCGCAGATACGCAGTATTTT.

The rearrangement links TRBV4-3 to TRBJ2-2; 7 bases map to TRBD1. After removal of 2 bases from V and 6 bases from J, the junction contained 6 bases not matched to a gene. CDR3 length equals 15 residues. Per the germline V gene, CDR1 is LGHNA and CDR2 is YSLEER. The CDR3 nucleotides are TGCGCCAGCAGCCAAAACAGGGGTGGGGCCGGGGAGCTGTTTTTT. Encoded protein: CASSQNRGGAGELFF.

This clone turned up a few times. The rearrangement uses TRBV5-1 and TRBJ2-1, with D unresolved. The CDR3 runs to 15 residues. Germline V CDR1 and CDR2: SGHRS, YFSETQ. Trimming pared 2 bases from V and 2 bases from J, leaving 11 bases between. In DNA form, the CDR3 reads TGCGCCAGCAGCTTAATGAACCCAGCCTACAATGAGCAGTTCTTC. This sequence encodes CASSLMNPAYNEQFF.

This clone was seen a few times. This chain links TRBV7-2 with TRBJ2-1, with a tentative D call TRBD1 (5 bases). CDR3 length: 13 amino acids. V lost 7 bases and J lost 5, with 12 bases in between. Germline V gene sequence: CDR1 SGHTA, CDR2 FQGNSA. The CDR3 DNA sequence: TGTGCCAGCACCTTGCTCAGGGACAATGAGCAGTTCTTC. This encodes CASTLLRDNEQFF.

This clone was detected only a few times. The V gene is TRBV25-1, the J gene TRBJ2-3; D possibly uses TRBD1 or TRBD2 (5 bases each). The CDR3 sequence is 16 residues long. CDR1 and CDR2 (germline): MGHDK, SYGVNS. V was cut by 2 bases and J by 5 bases, with 17 bases left in between. The CDR3 region is CASSERAEGLGDTQYF. The CDR3 DNA reads TGTGCCAGCAGTGAACGGGCAGAGGGGCTTGGAGATACGCAGTATTTT.

The J gene is TRBJ2-3, the V gene TRBV27; 14 bases are a match to TRBD2. The CDR3 covers 16 residues. Germline trimming cut 3 bases from V and 3 bases from J; bases unmatched to any gene: 2. From germline, CDR1 is MNHEY and CDR2 SMNVEV (reference sequence). The CDR3 loop reads CASSFRLAGGTDTQYF. The DNA of the CDR3 is TGTGCCAGCAGTTTCCGACTAGCGGGGGGGACAGATACGCAGTATTTT.

The chain combines TRBV7-8 with TRBJ1-2; 9 positions match TRBD1. The CDR3 covers 15 residues. The V segment lost 4 bases and the J segment 3 bases; nucleotides outside the gene matches: 6. Germline V lookup: CDR1 SGHVS, CDR2 FQNEAQ. The CDR3 is CASSSGQGGYYGYTF. The CDR3, as DNA: TGTGCCAGCAGCTCGGGACAGGGAGGGTACTATGGCTACACCTTC.

This clone has more than one count but fewer than ten. This chain links TRBV2 with TRBJ2-5; D gene uncertain. Deletions cut 6 bases from V and 1 base from J, with 9 bases between. This CDR3 spans 13 amino acids. Germline V gene sequence: CDR1 SNHLY, CDR2 FYNNEI. CDR3 region: CASRLTSQETQYF. The CDR3, as DNA: TGTGCCAGCAGGCTGACAAGCCAAGAGACCCAGTACTTC. Drawing the rest from reference TRBV2 and TRBJ2-5, the complete variable domain is EPEVTQTPSHQVTQMGQEVILRCVPISNHLYFYWYRQILGQKVEFLVSFYNNEISEKSEIFDDQFSVERPDGSNFTLKIRSTKLEDSAMYFCASRLTSQETQYFGPGTRLLVL.

The genes are TRBV7-9 and TRBJ1-1; D remains unclear. CDR3 length equals 13 residues. V was pared by 1 base and J by 2 bases, with 5 bases between. The V gene's germline CDR1 is SEHNR and CDR2 FQNEAQ (reference sequence). CDR3 amino acids: CASSLEFNTEAFF. The DNA of the CDR3 is TGTGCCAGCAGCTTAGAGTTTAACACTGAAGCTTTCTTT.

Points on this clone: Other DNA sequences in this sample translate to the same CDR3. The gene calls are TRBV27 and TRBJ1-4; the D gene is possibly TRBD1 (5 bases). Looked up from germline, CDR1 is MNHEY and CDR2 is SMNVEV (reference sequence). Trimming stripped 8 bases from V and 5 bases from J, with 15 bases between. There are 14 residues in the CDR3. The CDR3 DNA reads TGTGCCAGCCGGAGGGACGGTCGAAATGAAAAACTGTTTTTT. Translating gives CASRRDGRNEKLFF.

V and J are TRBV5-4 and TRBJ1-2, with 7 bases that match TRBD1. The length of the CDR3 is 16 residues. Germline V gene lookup returns CDR1 SGHNT and CDR2 YYREEE (reference sequence). Trimming took 0 bases from V and 4 from J; bases not matched to a gene: 9. Written as DNA, the CDR3 is TGTGCCAGCAGCTTGGCCGGGGCAGGGGGTCCCTATGGCTACACCTTC. It encodes CASSLAGAGGPYGYTF.

There are a few counts of this clone. V usage is TRBV28 and J usage is TRBJ1-2, with 9 positions matching TRBD1. CDR1 is MDHEN, CDR2 SYDVKM, per germline. Trimming at V came to 8 bases and at J to 7 bases, leaving 5 bases not matched to a gene. The CDR3 spans 12 residues. CDR3 bases: TGTGCCAGCTTATTACAGGGGGCTGGCTACACCTTC. Encoded protein: CASLLQGAGYTF.

A few counts support this clone. The CDR3 bases are TGTGCCAGCAGCTTAGCCGTGGTGGGGGCCAACGTCCTGACTTTC. It yields the protein CASSLAVVGANVLTF. The chain has TRBV7-2 and TRBJ2-6; no firm D call. Germline V CDR1 and CDR2: SGHTA, FQGNSA. This CDR3 is built from 15 residues. V was trimmed by 0 bases and J by 4 bases, leaving 7 bases between them.

The rearrangement links TRBV7-2 to TRBJ1-1; perhaps TRBD1 as D (6 bases). Germline V CDR1 and CDR2: SGHTA, FQGNSA. There are 15 residues in the CDR3. Trimming took 4 bases from V and 1 from J, leaving 13 bases between them. The CDR3 is CASSYGGTQNTEAFF. The CDR3 DNA is TGTGCCAGCAGCTACGGTGGGACACAGAACACTGAAGCTTTCTTT.